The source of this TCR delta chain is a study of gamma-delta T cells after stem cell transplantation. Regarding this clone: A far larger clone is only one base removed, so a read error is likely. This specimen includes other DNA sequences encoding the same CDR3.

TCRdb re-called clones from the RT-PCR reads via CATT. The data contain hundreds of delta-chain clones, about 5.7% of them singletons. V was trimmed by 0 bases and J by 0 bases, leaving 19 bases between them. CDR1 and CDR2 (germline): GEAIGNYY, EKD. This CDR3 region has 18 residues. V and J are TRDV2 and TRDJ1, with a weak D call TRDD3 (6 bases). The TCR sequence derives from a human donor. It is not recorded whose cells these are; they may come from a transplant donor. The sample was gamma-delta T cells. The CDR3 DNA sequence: TGTGCCTGTGACACCCTAGTAGATACGGGGAAGAACACCGATAAACTCATCTTT. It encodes CACDTLVDTGKNTDKLIF.